The 13 T cell receptor beta chains reported below all come from one sample, sequenced in a study of beta chain features in type 1 diabetes. Study-wide findings and caveats: TCRB CDR3 length was moderately but significantly reduced in all four CD4+ subsets of Type 1 diabetes patients.

Which antigens these TCRs recognize remains unknown. The investigators reverse transcribed all of the isolated RNA, so they sequenced expressed TCRB transcripts. Sequencing was performed with immunoSEQ multiplex PCR; in TCRdb, only in-frame clones are kept and a portion is missing. Here the sample spans over 200,000 clones, 11% being singletons. The sequenced sample consisted of naive CD4+ T cells from blood. The receptors originated from a man under 40 with type 1 diabetes.

V is TRBV5-6 and J is TRBJ2-1, with D possibly being TRBD2 (5 bases). V was pared by 2 bases and J by 1 base, with 10 bases between. Germline V CDR1 and CDR2: SGHDT, YYEEEE. The CDR3 has 15 residues. DNA for the CDR3: TGTGCCAGCAGCTTCGGGATCCCTTCCTACAATGAGCAGTTCTTC. It encodes CASSFGIPSYNEQFF. Together with reference TRBV5-6 and TRBJ2-1, the CDR3 gives the full variable domain: DAGVTQSPTHLIKTRGQQVTLRCSPKSGHDTVSWYQQALGQGPQFIFQYYEEEERQRGNFPDRFSGHQFPNYSSELNVNALLLGDSALYLCASSFGIPSYNEQFFGPGTRLTVL.

This clone occurred a few times. This chain joins TRBV27 and TRBJ2-7, with 9 positions matching TRBD2. The V and J ends lost 6 bases and 1 base, in that order; junction bases with no gene match: 7. Germline assignment: CDR1 MNHEY and CDR2 SMNVEV (reference sequence). This CDR3 has 15 residues. The CDR3 is CASRRGGTTSYEQYF. The CDR3, as DNA: TGTGCCAGCAGGCGGGGGGGTACAACTTCCTACGAGCAGTACTTC.

This clone was seen only a few times. The chain combines TRBV11-2 with TRBJ2-7; a possible D gene is TRBD2 (5 bases). CDR3 length equals 14 residues. From germline, CDR1 is SGHAT and CDR2 FQNNGV. V was clipped by 2 bases and J by 3 bases, with 11 bases between them. The CDR3 DNA sequence: TGTGCCAGCAGCTTAATATCGAGGGACTACGAGCAGTACTTC. As protein: CASSLISRDYEQYF.

This clone showed up just a few times. The gene calls are TRBV30 and TRBJ2-4, with a weak D call TRBD2 (6 bases). CDR1 and CDR2 (germline): GTSNPN, SVGIG (reference sequence). V lost 0 bases to trimming and J lost 0 bases, with 12 bases between them. This CDR3 has 16 residues. The CDR3 bases are TGTGCCTGGAGTGTAGCGGGCTCTGTAGCCAAAAACATTCAGTACTTC. It codes for CAWSVAGSVAKNIQYF.

This clone turned up a few times. V is TRBV5-1 and J is TRBJ1-1, with D tentatively TRBD1 (6 bases). Trimming removed 6 bases from V and 1 base from J, with 13 bases in between. There are 14 residues in the CDR3. Per germline, CDR1 SGHRS and CDR2 YFSETQ. The CDR3 DNA reads as TGCGCCAGCAAACGACAGGCCACGAACACTGAAGCTTTCTTT. It specifies CASKRQATNTEAFF.

The chain uses TRBV28 and TRBJ1-2; 10 nucleotides agree with TRBD1. V lost 3 bases and J lost 4; bases outside the gene matches: 5. This CDR3 contains 15 residues. CDR1 is MDHEN, CDR2 SYDVKM, per germline. The CDR3 is CASSFRTGGSYGYTF. The CDR3, as DNA: TGTGCCAGCAGTTTTAGGACAGGGGGAAGCTATGGCTACACCTTC.

The table lists this clone with a few counts. This chain links TRBV6-5 with TRBJ2-5; a possible D gene is TRBD1 (6 bases). V was cut by 7 bases and J by 4 bases, with 13 bases left in between. The CDR3 sequence is 13 residues long. The V gene's germline CDR1 is MNHEY and CDR2 SVGAGI. The DNA of the CDR3 is TGTGCCAGCACCTCAACAGGGACAGAGACCCAGTACTTC. This sequence encodes CASTSTGTETQYF.

The sample holds a few counts of this clone. The chain combines TRBV11-2 with TRBJ2-5; 16 nucleotides align to TRBD2. The length of the CDR3 is 16 residues. J was trimmed by 5 bases and V by 5 bases; bases with no gene match: 5. CDR1 and CDR2 (germline): SGHAT, FQNNGV. The CDR3 here is CASSPGLAGGPETQYF. In DNA, the CDR3 is TGTGCCAGCAGCCCGGGACTAGCGGGGGGGCCGGAGACCCAGTACTTC.

The chain combines TRBV5-4 with TRBJ1-5, with a tentative D call TRBD1 (5 bases). Per the germline V gene, CDR1 is SGHNT and CDR2 is YYREEE (reference sequence). V lost 0 bases to trimming and J lost 10 bases, with 14 bases between them. This CDR3 is 14 amino acids long. The CDR3 region has the DNA TGTGCCAGCAGCTTGGCGGGGGGGATGGGACCCCAGCATTTT. This gives the protein CASSLAGGMGPQHF.

There are a few counts of this clone. The chain uses TRBV5-4 and TRBJ2-7; 7 bases agree with TRBD1. Germline V gene lookup returns CDR1 SGHNT and CDR2 YYREEE (reference sequence). This CDR3 comprises 14 residues. Trimming took 4 bases from V and 5 from J; bases not matched to a gene: 9. CDR3 coding DNA: TGTGCCAGCAGCCAGTGGGGACAGTCGGACGAGCAGTACTTC. It codes for CASSQWGQSDEQYF.

The chain combines TRBV5-1 with TRBJ1-2; a possible D gene is TRBD1 (5 bases). The CDR3 contains 12 residues. Trimming removed 3 bases at V and 2 bases at J, with 5 bases between. The germline gives CDR1 SGHRS, CDR2 YFSETQ. The CDR3 loop reads CASSSGNYGYTF. The DNA for the CDR3 is TGCGCCAGCAGCTCAGGGAACTATGGCTACACCTTC.

The CDR3 DNA reads TGTGCCAGCAGCTTAAATTTTTATCGACAGGACTATGGCTACACCTTC. This translates into CASSLNFYRQDYGYTF. The V call is TRBV7-2, the J call TRBJ1-2; the D gene is possibly TRBD1 (6 bases). Germline V gene lookup returns CDR1 SGHTA and CDR2 FQGNSA. V dropped 2 bases and J dropped 3 bases, with 16 bases sitting between them. This CDR3 contains 16 residues. The full variable domain, in which reference TRBV7-2 and TRBJ1-2 provide the parts outside the CDR3, is GAGVSQSPSNKVTEKGKDVELRCDPISGHTALYWYRQSLGQGLEFLIYFQGNSAPDKSGLPSDRFSAERTGGSVSTLTIQRTQQEDSAVYLCASSLNFYRQDYGYTFGSGTRLTVV.

The V and J genes are TRBV6-6 and TRBJ2-7, with 11 bases identical to TRBD2. Per germline, CDR1 MNHNY and CDR2 SVGAGI (reference sequence). The CDR3 is 16 amino acids. Trimming took 8 bases from V and 0 from J; bases not matched to a gene: 9. The CDR3: CASRLAGGQSSYEQYF. For the CDR3, the DNA is TGTGCCAGCCGGCTAGCGGGGGGCCAGAGCTCCTACGAGCAGTACTTC.